Listed below are T cell receptor beta chains from one sample, sequenced in a study of T cell responses to AZD1222 COVID-19 vaccine. TCRdb's copy holds only in-frame clones and misses some; the assay was immunoSEQ multiplex PCR. The sample includes approximately 73,000 clones, roughly 84% of them seen just once. Sample: peripheral blood, taken on day 0 of AZD1222 vaccination. The receptors shown here come from an adult in good health. Both conserved end residues are part of each CDR3. D genes are given only for firm matches. Clone size is shown for a subset of rows, as once, few, many or a class of expanded clone.

>-|TRBV19|TRBJ2-5|-
CASNNREGETQYF
TGTGCCAGTAACAACAGGGAGGGAGAGACCCAGTACTTC
>-|TRBV27|TRBJ1-2|-
CASSPVLWPTSGYTF
TGTGCCAGCAGTCCAGTGTTATGGCCAACGAGCGGCTACACCTTC
>-|TRBV23-1|TRBJ1-1|TRBD1
CASTLTGVGTEAFF
TGCGCCAGCACCCTAACAGGGGTGGGGACTGAAGCTTTCTTT
>-|TRBV11-2|TRBJ1-1|-
CASSSYRASQAFF
TGTGCCAGCAGCTCATACCGGGCCTCACAAGCTTTCTTT
>-|TRBV5-5|TRBJ1-1|TRBD1
CASSLGGIGGIEAFF
TGTGCCAGCAGCTTGGGAGGCATAGGGGGCATTGAAGCTTTCTTT
>once|TRBV18|TRBJ2-7|TRBD2
CASSTSGGSYEQYF
TGTGCCAGCTCGACTAGCGGGGGATCCTACGAGCAGTACTTC
>-|TRBV28|TRBJ1-4|-
CASGEEKLFF
TGTGCCAGCGGGGAAGAAAAACTGTTTTTT
>-|TRBV19|TRBJ2-4|-
CASSIWLGNIQYF
TGTGCCAGTAGTATTTGGCTTGGAAACATTCAGTACTTC
>-|TRBV11-2|TRBJ1-1|TRBD1
CASSSTQGDTEAFF
TGTGCCAGCAGCTCGACACAGGGGGACACTGAAGCTTTCTTT
>-|TRBV10-2|TRBJ1-4|TRBD1
CASSLQGTNEKLFF
TGCGCCAGTTCTCTACAGGGGACGAATGAAAAACTGTTTTTT
>-|TRBV9|TRBJ1-2|-
CASSQQGFNYGYTF
TGTGCCAGCAGCCAACAGGGATTTAACTATGGCTACACCTTC
>-|TRBV6-1|TRBJ2-6|-
CASSEADSRSGANVLTF
TGTGCCAGCAGTGAAGCGGACAGTCGCTCTGGGGCCAACGTCCTGACTTTC
>-|TRBV9|TRBJ2-2|TRBD2
CASSRGTSGRTGELFF
TGTGCCAGCAGCCGCGGGACTAGCGGGAGGACCGGGGAGCTGTTTTTT
>few|TRBV5-1|TRBJ2-1|-
CASSLQGSSYNEQFF
TGCGCCAGCAGCTTACAGGGAAGCTCCTACAATGAGCAGTTCTTC
>-|TRBV5-4|TRBJ1-6|TRBD1
CASSLEHYRGNSPLHF
TGTGCCAGCAGCTTGGAGCATTACAGGGGCAATTCACCCCTCCACTTT
>-|TRBV30|TRBJ2-7|-
CAWSVGAPRTYEQYF
TGTGCCTGGAGTGTAGGCGCTCCGAGAACTTACGAGCAGTACTTC
>-|TRBV7-2|TRBJ2-1|TRBD2
CASRRTSGGYNEQFF
TGTGCCAGCAGACGTACTAGCGGGGGGTACAATGAGCAGTTCTTC
>-|TRBV6-4|TRBJ2-3|TRBD2
CASSELAGGPRPGTDTQYF
TGTGCCAGCAGTGAACTCGCGGGGGGCCCCCGACCCGGCACAGATACGCAGTATTTT
>-|TRBV6-5|TRBJ1-1|-
CASSYSQGASTEAFF
TGTGCCAGCAGTTACTCGCAGGGAGCCTCCACTGAAGCTTTCTTT
>-|TRBV28|TRBJ1-2|TRBD1
CASSFHPDREAYTF
TGTGCCAGCAGTTTCCACCCGGACAGGGAGGCCTACACCTTC
>-|TRBV4-3|TRBJ2-3|TRBD2
CASSQELEAGPATDTQYF
TGCGCCAGCAGCCAAGAACTCGAAGCGGGGCCCGCCACAGATACGCAGTATTTT
>-|TRBV6-5|TRBJ1-5|-
CASSPTVDNQPQHF
TGTGCCAGCAGTCCCACAGTTGACAATCAGCCCCAGCATTTT
>-|TRBV6-5|TRBJ2-2|TRBD2
CASSYVTSGTGELFF
TGTGCCAGCAGTTACGTGACTAGCGGCACCGGGGAGCTGTTTTTT
>-|TRBV24-1|TRBJ1-5|-
CATSGGDGQPQHF
TGTGCCACCAGTGGAGGGGATGGGCAGCCCCAGCATTTT
>-|TRBV3-1/TRBV3-2|TRBJ2-1|-
CASSQDWLELLF
TGTGCCAGCAGCCAAGACTGGCTAGAATTGCTCTTC
>once|TRBV5-4|TRBJ2-1|TRBD2
CASSAPGASGNEQFF
TGTGCCAGCAGCGCCCCTGGGGCTAGCGGCAATGAGCAGTTCTTC
>-|TRBV19|TRBJ2-2|-
CASSIALTSLGELFF
TGTGCCAGTAGTATAGCTTTAACTAGCCTCGGGGAGCTGTTTTTT
>once|TRBV4-1|TRBJ1-6|-
CASRIAGTHLTNSPLHF
TGCGCCAGCAGGATCGCCGGGACTCACTTAACCAATTCACCCCTCCACTTT
>-|TRBV29-1|TRBJ1-1|-
CSVRSHSGGEAFF
TGCAGCGTTAGGTCCCACTCCGGGGGTGAAGCTTTCTTT
>-|TRBV5-4|TRBJ1-2|-
CASLRGGNYGYTF
TGTGCCAGCCTCAGGGGTGGGAACTATGGCTACACCTTC
>-|TRBV18|TRBJ1-2|-
CASSPVRELYGYTF
TGTGCCAGCTCACCAGTTAGGGAACTCTATGGCTACACCTTC
>-|TRBV19|TRBJ2-1|TRBD1
CASSIADRANNEQFF
TGTGCCAGTAGTATTGCCGACAGGGCCAACAATGAGCAGTTCTTC
>-|TRBV5-1|TRBJ2-5|TRBD2
CASSSRLAGGAPYETQYF
TGCGCCAGCAGCTCCCGACTAGCGGGGGGGGCACCTTATGAGACCCAGTACTTC
>-|TRBV29-1|TRBJ1-1|-
CSVYRTEKNTEAFF
TGCAGCGTTTATAGGACAGAAAAGAACACTGAAGCTTTCTTT
>-|TRBV7-2|TRBJ2-7|-
CASSYGTSGFEQYF
TGTGCCAGCAGCTACGGGACCTCCGGCTTCGAGCAGTACTTC
>-|TRBV7-3|TRBJ1-2|TRBD1
CASSPRQGHYGYTF
TGTGCCAGCAGCCCCCGACAGGGCCACTATGGCTACACCTTC
>-|TRBV15|TRBJ1-5|-
CATSRADWNSRPQHF
TGTGCCACCAGCAGAGCAGACTGGAATTCCCGGCCCCAGCATTTT
>once|TRBV19|TRBJ1-2|-
CASSIGGLNYGYTF
TGTGCCAGTAGTATCGGGGGGCTCAACTATGGCTACACCTTC
>-|TRBV5-6|TRBJ2-5|-
CASSRGGFLETQYF
TGTGCCAGCAGCAGAGGCGGCTTTTTAGAGACCCAGTACTTC
>-|TRBV7-9|TRBJ2-6|TRBD1
CASRGLRDRVPGANVLTF
TGTGCCAGCAGGGGTCTCCGGGACAGGGTCCCTGGGGCCAACGTCCTGACTTTC
>-|TRBV28|TRBJ1-1|-
CASSSPTVEAFF
TGTGCCAGCAGTTCCCCGACAGTAGAAGCTTTCTTT
>-|TRBV28|TRBJ1-4|-
CASSLGTSGKLFF
TGTGCCAGCAGTTTAGGGACATCTGGAAAACTGTTTTTT
>-|TRBV6-6|TRBJ1-5|TRBD1
CASSYSQGNQPQHF
TGTGCCAGCAGTTACTCACAGGGGAATCAGCCCCAGCATTTT
>-|TRBV11-3|TRBJ2-1|-
CASSLGGFYNEQFF
TGTGCCAGCAGCTTAGGCGGATTTTACAATGAGCAGTTCTTC
>-|TRBV18|TRBJ1-5|-
CASSPGDNQPQHF
TGTGCCAGCTCACCCGGGGATAATCAGCCCCAGCATTTT
>-|TRBV18|TRBJ1-1|-
CASQTDRNTEAFF
TGTGCCAGCCAAACGGACAGGAACACTGAAGCTTTCTTT
>-|TRBV28|TRBJ1-5|-
CASSVQGQPQHF
TGTGCCAGCAGTGTGCAGGGGCAGCCCCAGCATTTT
>many|TRBV4-2|TRBJ1-5|-
CASSQDSPQVMSNQPQHF
TGTGCCAGCAGCCAAGATTCCCCACAGGTCATGAGCAATCAGCCCCAGCATTTT
>-|TRBV10-1|TRBJ2-3|-
CASSEGSTDTQYF
TGCGCCAGCAGTGAGGGCAGCACAGATACGCAGTATTTT
>-|TRBV7-9|TRBJ1-1|-
CASTAEGTEAFF
TGTGCCAGCACCGCGGAGGGCACTGAAGCTTTCTTT
>-|TRBV10-1|TRBJ2-1|-
CASSDSIGNLYNEQFF
TGCGCCAGCAGTGATTCTATAGGGAACCTATACAATGAGCAGTTCTTC
>-|TRBV28|TRBJ1-1|-
CASSLWSGTRAFF
TGTGCCAGCAGTTTATGGTCAGGGACCAGAGCTTTCTTT
>-|TRBV6-2/TRBV6-3|TRBJ2-2|-
CASSPYRQNTGELFF
TGTGCCAGCAGCCCCTACCGACAGAACACCGGGGAGCTGTTTTTT
>-|TRBV6-2/TRBV6-3|TRBJ2-5|-
CASTPELQETQYF
TGTGCCAGCACCCCAGAATTACAAGAGACCCAGTACTTC
>once|TRBV9|TRBJ1-3|TRBD1
CASSVEAGGGNTIYF
TGTGCCAGCAGCGTAGAGGCAGGGGGTGGAAACACCATATATTTT
>-|TRBV5-4|TRBJ2-3|-
CASSLGVGTDTQYF
TGTGCCAGCAGCTTGGGGGTGGGCACAGATACGCAGTATTTT
>-|TRBV15|TRBJ2-3|TRBD1
CATSRDTGTGGLWDTQYF
TGTGCCACCAGCAGAGATACCGGAACAGGGGGTTTGTGGGATACGCAGTATTTT
>-|TRBV19|TRBJ1-1|TRBD1
CASSVDRGNEAFF
TGTGCCAGTAGTGTCGACAGGGGAAATGAAGCTTTCTTT
>-|TRBV5-5|TRBJ2-7|TRBD1
CASSLSSPETGAEQYF
TGTGCCAGCAGCTTGAGTTCCCCCGAGACAGGGGCCGAGCAGTACTTC
>-|TRBV28|TRBJ1-3|-
CASSTGGTSGNTIYF
TGTGCCAGCAGCACGGGAGGTACCTCTGGAAACACCATATATTTT